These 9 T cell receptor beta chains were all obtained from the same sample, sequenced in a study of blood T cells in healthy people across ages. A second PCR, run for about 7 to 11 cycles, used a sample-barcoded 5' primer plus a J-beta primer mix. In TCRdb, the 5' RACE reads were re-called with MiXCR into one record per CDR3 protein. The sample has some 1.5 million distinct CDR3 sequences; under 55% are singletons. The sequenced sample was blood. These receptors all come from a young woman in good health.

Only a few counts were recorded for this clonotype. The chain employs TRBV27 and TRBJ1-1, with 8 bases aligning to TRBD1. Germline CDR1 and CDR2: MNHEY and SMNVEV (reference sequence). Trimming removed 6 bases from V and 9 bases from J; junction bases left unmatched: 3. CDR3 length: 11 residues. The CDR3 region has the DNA TGTGCCAGCAGCCGGGACAGGAAAGCTTTCTTT. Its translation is CASSRDRKAFF.

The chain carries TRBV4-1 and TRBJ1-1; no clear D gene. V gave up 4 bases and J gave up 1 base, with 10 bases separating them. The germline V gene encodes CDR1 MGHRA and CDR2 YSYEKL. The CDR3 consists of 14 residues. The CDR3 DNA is TGCGCCAGCAGCCGCATCTTCCAGAACACTGAAGCTTTCTTT. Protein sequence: CASSRIFQNTEAFF.

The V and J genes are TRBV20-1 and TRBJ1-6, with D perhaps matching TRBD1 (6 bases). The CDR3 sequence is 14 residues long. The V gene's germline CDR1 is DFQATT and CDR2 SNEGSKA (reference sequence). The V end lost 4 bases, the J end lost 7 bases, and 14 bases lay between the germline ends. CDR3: CSANRGSANSPLHF. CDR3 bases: TGCAGTGCTAATAGGGGGTCGGCAAATTCACCCCTCCACTTT.

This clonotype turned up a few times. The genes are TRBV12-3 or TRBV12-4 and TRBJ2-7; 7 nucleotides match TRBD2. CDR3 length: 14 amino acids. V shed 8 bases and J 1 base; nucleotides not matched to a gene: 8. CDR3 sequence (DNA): TGTGCCAGCTCGGAAGGGAGGGTATCCTACGAGCAGTACTTC. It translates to CASSEGRVSYEQYF.

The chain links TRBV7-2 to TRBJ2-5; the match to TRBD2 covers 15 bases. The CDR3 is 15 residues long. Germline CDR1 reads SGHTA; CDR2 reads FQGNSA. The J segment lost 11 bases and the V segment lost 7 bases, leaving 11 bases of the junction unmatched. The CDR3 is CASIGLAGGLDEQYF. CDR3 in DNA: TGTGCCAGCATCGGACTAGCGGGGGGGCTTGATGAGCAGTACTTC.

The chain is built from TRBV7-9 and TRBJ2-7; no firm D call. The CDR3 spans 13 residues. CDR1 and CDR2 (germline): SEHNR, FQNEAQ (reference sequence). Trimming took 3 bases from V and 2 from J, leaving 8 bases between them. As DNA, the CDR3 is TGTGCCAGCAGCTTTCCTACAGCCTACGAGCAGTACTTC. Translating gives CASSFPTAYEQYF.

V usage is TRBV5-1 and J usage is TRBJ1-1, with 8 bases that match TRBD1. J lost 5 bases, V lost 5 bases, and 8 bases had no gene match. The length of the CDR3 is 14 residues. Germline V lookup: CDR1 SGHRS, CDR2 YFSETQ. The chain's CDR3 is CASRQSQGGTEAFF. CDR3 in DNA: TGCGCCAGCAGACAATCACAGGGGGGAACTGAAGCTTTCTTT.

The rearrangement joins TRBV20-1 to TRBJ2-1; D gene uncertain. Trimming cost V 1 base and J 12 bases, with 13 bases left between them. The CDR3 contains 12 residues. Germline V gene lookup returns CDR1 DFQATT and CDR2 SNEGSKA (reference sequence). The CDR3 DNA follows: TGCAGTGCTAGAGGCGACCCGGTTTGGCAGTTCTTC. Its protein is CSARGDPVWQFF.

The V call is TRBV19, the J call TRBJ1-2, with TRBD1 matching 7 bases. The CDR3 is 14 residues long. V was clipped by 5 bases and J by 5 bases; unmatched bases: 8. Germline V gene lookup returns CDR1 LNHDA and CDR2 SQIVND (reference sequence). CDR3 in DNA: TGTGCCAGTAGTTCAAACGGACAGGAGTATGGCTACACCTTC. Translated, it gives CASSSNGQEYGYTF.